This T cell receptor (beta chain) comes out of a study of cytomegalovirus exposure and HLA in healthy donors. Study conclusions and caveats: Most CMV-associated TCR beta chains were later found to appear HLA-restricted. A later analysis reportedly found fewer N-insertions in an Asian-associated ancestry cluster than the approximately 700-donor mean. Presence/absence analyses assumed roughly uniform sequencing depth across donors, which may not hold. A later analysis showed TCR association rates differing by HLA locus, peaking at DRB1 and lowest at HLA-C.

Primers included in the PCR were 60 Vbeta and 13 Jbeta primers. Profiled with immunoSEQ multiplex PCR; TCRdb holds only in-frame clones, not every one. This table has almost 200,000 clones, roughly 85% appearing once. About this clone: No antigen is known for it.

Germline assignment: CDR1 SGHTA and CDR2 FQGNSA. V was pared by 2 bases and J by 5 bases, with 9 bases between. There are 13 residues in the CDR3. The genes are TRBV7-2 and TRBJ2-5; D gene unclear. The receptor was derived from a woman aged 25-40 years in good health and CMV-seropositive. The source material was PBMCs. The chain's CDR3 is CASSLQRQETQYF. The DNA for the CDR3 is TGTGCCAGCAGCTTACAGAGGCAGGAGACCCAGTACTTC.